What follows are 8 T cell receptor beta chains derived from one specimen sequenced in a study of T cell responses to AZD1222 COVID-19 vaccine. TCRdb's table, derived via immunoSEQ multiplex PCR, lists solely in-frame clones and lacks some. The top ten clones hold approximately 9.6% of a sample with 200,000 or so clones, almost 95% of them seen once. The input for sequencing was peripheral blood, taken on day 0 of AZD1222 vaccination. Receptor source: an adult in good health.

The chain employs TRBV23-1 and TRBJ2-6, with 7 bases lining up with TRBD1. TRBV23-1 is classed as an ORF, of uncertain function. The CDR3 runs to 20 residues. The J segment lost 0 bases and the V segment lost 0 bases, leaving 11 bases of the junction unmatched. This CDR3 is CASSQSPQDRSPSGANVLTF. CDR3 coding DNA: TGCGCCAGCAGTCAATCCCCACAGGACAGGTCCCCCTCTGGGGCCAACGTCCTGACTTTC.

The chain recombines TRBV2 with TRBJ2-7, with TRBD2 identical over 16 bases. J was trimmed by 5 bases and V by 6 bases; bases with no gene match: 4. Germline CDR1 SNHLY, CDR2 FYNNEI. The CDR3 consists of 15 residues. DNA for the CDR3: TGTGCCAGCAGGGGACTAGCGGGAGGGTGGAACGAGCAGTACTTC. Translating it yields CASRGLAGGWNEQYF.

This sequence joins TRBV5-1 and TRBJ2-7; TRBD2 matches at 9 bases. This CDR3 is built from 17 residues. Germline values: CDR1 SGHRS, CDR2 YFSETQ. The V gene end was trimmed by 0 bases and the J gene end by 5 bases; junction bases not matched to a gene: 12. CDR3 in amino acids: CASSLAFSSGRLNEQYF. In DNA, the CDR3 is TGCGCCAGCAGCTTGGCCTTCAGTAGCGGGAGATTAAACGAGCAGTACTTC.

This chain joins TRBV18 and TRBJ2-7, with TRBD2 identical over 12 bases. This CDR3 contains 16 residues. V dropped 5 bases and J dropped 1; count of bases not matched to a gene: 6. In germline, CDR1 is KGHSH, CDR2 LQKENI. CDR3 amino acids: CASSELTSGRSYEQYF. The CDR3 DNA sequence: TGTGCCAGCTCAGAACTAACTAGCGGGAGGTCCTACGAGCAGTACTTC.

V and J are TRBV9 and TRBJ2-2; 8 bases map to TRBD2. CDR3 length equals 18 residues. The V gene's germline CDR1 is SGDLS and CDR2 YYNGEE. V shed 0 bases and J 1 base; nucleotides not matched to a gene: 8. This CDR3 reads CASSVAPLSGMNTGELFF. The CDR3, as DNA: TGTGCCAGCAGCGTAGCGCCTCTTAGCGGGATGAACACCGGGGAGCTGTTTTTT.

This clone showed up just once. This chain connects TRBV24-1 to TRBJ2-7; 12 bases align to TRBD1. This CDR3 is 15 amino acids long. V shed 4 bases and J 6 bases; nucleotides not matched to a gene: 6. Germline-derived CDR1 and CDR2 are KGHDR and SFDVKD. CDR3 region: CATSDPGQGAGEQYF. CDR3 sequence (DNA): TGTGCCACCAGTGACCCGGGACAGGGGGCAGGCGAGCAGTACTTC.

J is TRBJ2-2 and V is TRBV19; 10 bases line up with TRBD1. Germline CDR1 reads LNHDA; CDR2 reads SQIVND (reference sequence). The CDR3 is made up of 14 amino acids. Trimming cost V 10 bases and J 4 bases; bases outside gene matches: 6. This chain's CDR3 is CAISRTGGTGELFF. The DNA for the CDR3 is TGTGCCATTTCCAGGACAGGGGGCACCGGGGAGCTGTTTTTT.

This chain connects TRBV7-3 to TRBJ1-5; D possibly corresponds to TRBD1 (5 bases). The V gene lost 2 bases and the J gene lost 4 bases, with 9 bases spanning the gap. This CDR3 comprises 14 residues. Germline values: CDR1 SGHTA, CDR2 FQGTGA. CDR3: CASSLWEGNQPQHF. For the CDR3, the DNA is TGTGCCAGCAGCTTATGGGAGGGGAATCAGCCCCAGCATTTT.